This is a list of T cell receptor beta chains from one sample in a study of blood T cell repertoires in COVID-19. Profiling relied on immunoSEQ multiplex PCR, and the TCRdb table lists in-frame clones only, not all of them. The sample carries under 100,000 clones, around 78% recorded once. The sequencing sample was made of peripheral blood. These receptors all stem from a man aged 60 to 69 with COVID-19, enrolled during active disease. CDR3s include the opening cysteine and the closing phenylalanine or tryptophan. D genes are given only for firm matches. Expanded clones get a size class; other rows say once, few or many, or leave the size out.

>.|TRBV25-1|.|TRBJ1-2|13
CASSAGVRRGYTF
TGTGCCAGCAGTGCAGGGGTTAGGCGTGGCTACACCTTC
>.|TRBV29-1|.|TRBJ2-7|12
CSVLTVSYEQYF
TGCAGCGTTCTAACTGTCTCCTACGAGCAGTACTTC
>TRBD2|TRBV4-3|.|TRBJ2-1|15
CASSRLANEYNEQFF
TGCGCCAGCAGCCGACTAGCGAACGAATACAATGAGCAGTTCTTC
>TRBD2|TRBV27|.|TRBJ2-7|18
CASSALSAGGPYSYEQYF
TGTGCCAGCAGTGCACTCTCCGCGGGGGGGCCCTACTCCTACGAGCAGTACTTC
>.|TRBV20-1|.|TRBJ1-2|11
CSTGQGSGYTF
TGCAGTACAGGGCAAGGGTCTGGCTACACCTTC
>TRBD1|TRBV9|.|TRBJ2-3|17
CASSPRSGGRIADTQYF
TGTGCCAGCAGCCCCCGTTCAGGGGGCCGTATCGCAGATACGCAGTATTTT
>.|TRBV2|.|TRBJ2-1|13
CASSEEMEAVQFF
TGTGCCAGCAGTGAAGAAATGGAGGCCGTCCAGTTCTTC
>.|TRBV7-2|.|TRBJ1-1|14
CASRQYAGRAEAFF
TGTGCCAGCAGACAATATGCGGGAAGGGCTGAAGCTTTCTTT
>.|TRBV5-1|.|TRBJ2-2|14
CASSIIADTGELFF
TGCGCCAGCAGCATTATAGCCGACACCGGGGAGCTGTTTTTT
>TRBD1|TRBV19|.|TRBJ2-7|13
CARKDRGIYEQYF
TGTGCCAGAAAGGACAGGGGAATCTACGAGCAGTACTTC
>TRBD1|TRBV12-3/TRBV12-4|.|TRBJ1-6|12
CASSSGQGIIHF
TGTGCCAGCAGCTCTGGACAGGGCATAATCCACTTT
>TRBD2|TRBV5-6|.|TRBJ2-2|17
CASSEVGGGANTGELFF
TGTGCCAGCAGCGAAGTAGGCGGGGGGGCGAACACCGGGGAGCTGTTTTTT
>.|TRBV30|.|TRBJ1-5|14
CAWSVDSGNQPQHF
TGTGCCTGGAGTGTCGACAGTGGCAATCAGCCCCAGCATTTT
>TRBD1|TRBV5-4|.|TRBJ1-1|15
CASSYDRGRNTEAFF
TGTGCCAGCAGCTACGACAGGGGTAGGAACACTGAAGCTTTCTTT
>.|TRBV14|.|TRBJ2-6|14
CASSQASGANVLTF
TGTGCCAGCAGCCAGGCCTCTGGGGCCAACGTCCTGACTTTC
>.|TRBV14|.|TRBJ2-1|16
CASSEGGPRSYNEQFF
TGTGCCAGCAGTGAAGGCGGCCCGCGCTCCTACAATGAGCAGTTCTTC
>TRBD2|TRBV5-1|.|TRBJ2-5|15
CASSLSSGGGKTQYF
TGCGCCAGCAGCCTATCTAGCGGGGGGGGCAAGACCCAGTACTTC
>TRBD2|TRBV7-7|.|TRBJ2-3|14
CASSLGSGTDTQYF
TGTGCTAGCAGCTTGGGTAGCGGGACAGATACGCAGTATTTT
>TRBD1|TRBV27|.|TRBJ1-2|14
CASSLLGQEDGYTF
TGTGCCAGCAGTTTACTTGGACAGGAGGATGGCTACACCTTC
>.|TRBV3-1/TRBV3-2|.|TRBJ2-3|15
CASSQAGKSTDTQYF
TGTGCCAGCAGCCAAGCGGGGAAGAGCACAGATACGCAGTATTTT
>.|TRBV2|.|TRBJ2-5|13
CASSEPLRETQYF
TGTGCCAGCAGTGAACCTCTCCGAGAGACCCAGTACTTC
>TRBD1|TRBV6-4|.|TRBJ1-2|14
CASSADRGRGGYTF
TGTGCCAGCAGTGCGGACAGGGGGCGAGGGGGCTACACCTTC
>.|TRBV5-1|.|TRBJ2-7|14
CASSNGPSSYEQYF
TGCGCCAGCAGCAATGGTCCCAGCTCCTACGAGCAGTACTTC
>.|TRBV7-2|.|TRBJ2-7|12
CASSTGLYEQYF
TGTGCCAGCAGCACGGGATTATACGAGCAGTACTTC
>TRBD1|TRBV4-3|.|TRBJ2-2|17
CASSQGPGQGRTGELFF
TGCGCCAGCAGCCAAGGTCCGGGACAGGGGAGGACCGGGGAGCTGTTTTTT
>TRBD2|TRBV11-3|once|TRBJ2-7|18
CASSSVPYFGGSTWEQYF
TGTGCCAGCAGCTCCGTCCCATACTTCGGCGGGAGTACGTGGGAGCAGTACTTC
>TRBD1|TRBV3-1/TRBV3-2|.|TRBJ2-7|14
CASSQTPGGYEQYF
TGTGCCAGCAGCCAAACACCAGGGGGCTACGAGCAGTACTTC
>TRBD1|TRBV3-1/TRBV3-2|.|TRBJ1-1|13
CASSQGGGQGAFF
TGTGCCAGCAGCCAAGGGGGAGGACAGGGAGCTTTCTTT
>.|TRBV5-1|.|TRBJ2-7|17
CASSFGVLRGKFHEQYF
TGCGCCAGCAGCTTTGGTGTATTGCGCGGGAAGTTCCACGAGCAGTACTTC
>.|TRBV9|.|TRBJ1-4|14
CASSVAGRNEKLFF
TGTGCCAGCAGCGTAGCAGGGAGGAATGAAAAACTGTTTTTT
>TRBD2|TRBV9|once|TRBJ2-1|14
CASSSGLAGLEQFF
TGTGCCAGCAGCAGCGGACTAGCGGGTCTTGAGCAGTTCTTC
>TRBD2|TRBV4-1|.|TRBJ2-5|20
CASSQDSSAGLGSLIETQYF
TGCGCCAGCAGCCAAGATTCTTCGGCGGGACTAGGGAGCCTTATAGAGACCCAGTACTTC
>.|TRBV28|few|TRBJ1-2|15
CASSSAKISVYGYTF
TGTGCCAGCAGTTCCGCGAAAATATCGGTCTATGGCTACACCTTC
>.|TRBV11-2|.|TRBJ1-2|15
CASSSVTGVNYGYTF
TGTGCCAGCAGCTCGGTTACGGGGGTCAACTATGGCTACACCTTC
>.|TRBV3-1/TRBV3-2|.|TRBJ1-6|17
CASSQRRRPSYNSPLHF
TGTGCCAGCAGCCAAAGGAGAAGACCGAGCTATAATTCACCCCTCCACTTT
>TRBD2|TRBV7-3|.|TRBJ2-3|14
CASSRTSGGDTQYF
TGTGCCAGCAGCCGGACTAGCGGGGGAGATACGCAGTATTTT
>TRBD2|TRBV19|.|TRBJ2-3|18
CASTELRSAGGDTDTQYF
TGTGCCAGTACCGAGCTCCGAAGCGCGGGAGGAGACACAGATACGCAGTATTTT
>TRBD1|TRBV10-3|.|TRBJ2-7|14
CAISESGQGYEQYF
TGTGCCATCAGTGAGTCGGGACAGGGCTACGAGCAGTACTTC
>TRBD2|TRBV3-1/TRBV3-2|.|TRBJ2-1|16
CASSQSAGAIVDEQFF
TGTGCCAGCAGCCAGTCTGCGGGAGCCATAGTCGATGAGCAGTTCTTC
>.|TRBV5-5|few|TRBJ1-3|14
CASTIHLSGNTIYF
TGTGCCAGCACAATACACCTCTCTGGAAACACCATATATTTT
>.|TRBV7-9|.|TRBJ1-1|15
CASSFMGGRGTEAFF
TGTGCCAGCAGCTTTATGGGGGGACGTGGTACTGAAGCTTTCTTT